The clone carrying this TCR beta chain was seen only a few times. At one end the junction does not follow the germline gene, possibly because of a read error. This entry belongs to a study of Graves' ophthalmopathy and Graves' hyperthyroidism. CDR1 is WSHSY and CDR2 is SAAADI in the germline V gene. The CDR3 covers 14 residues. RNA transcripts provided the template for amplifying TCR beta CDR3 regions. An opening RT-PCR round employed HTBI primers and preceded a second-round multiplex PCR. TCRdb reprocessed the multiplex PCR reads via MiXCR and lists one record per CDR3 protein. The sample shows around 1,000,000 distinct CDR3 sequences, approximately 35% of them seen only once.

The V call is TRBV10-2, the J call TRBJ1-2; the D is unclear. Sequenced: peripheral blood or thyroid tissue (not recorded which). The receptor's source is an adult man with Graves' hyperthyroidism. The CDR3 region is CASSELPAGYGYTF. The CDR3 nucleotides read TGTGCCAGCAGTGAATTGCCGGCCGGGTATGGCTACACCTTC.